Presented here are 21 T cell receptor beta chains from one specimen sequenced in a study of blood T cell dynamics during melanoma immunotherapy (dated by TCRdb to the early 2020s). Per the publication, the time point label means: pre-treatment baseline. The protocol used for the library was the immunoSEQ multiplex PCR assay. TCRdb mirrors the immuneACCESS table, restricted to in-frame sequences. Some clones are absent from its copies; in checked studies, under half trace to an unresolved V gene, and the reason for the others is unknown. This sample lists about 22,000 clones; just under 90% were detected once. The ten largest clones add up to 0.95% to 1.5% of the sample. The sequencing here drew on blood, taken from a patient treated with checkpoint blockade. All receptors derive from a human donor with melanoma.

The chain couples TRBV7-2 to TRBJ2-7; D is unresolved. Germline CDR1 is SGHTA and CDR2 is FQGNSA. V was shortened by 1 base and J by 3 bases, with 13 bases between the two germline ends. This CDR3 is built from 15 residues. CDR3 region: CASSLVWGIGYEQYF. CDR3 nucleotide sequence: TGTGCCAGCAGCTTAGTATGGGGAATTGGCTACGAGCAGTACTTC.

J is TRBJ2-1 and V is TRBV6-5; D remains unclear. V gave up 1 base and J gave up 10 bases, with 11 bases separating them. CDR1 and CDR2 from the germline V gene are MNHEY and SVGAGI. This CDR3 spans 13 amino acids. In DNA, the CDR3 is TGTGCCAGCAGTTACTATGCCGCCGGGGAGCAGTTCTTC. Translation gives CASSYYAAGEQFF.

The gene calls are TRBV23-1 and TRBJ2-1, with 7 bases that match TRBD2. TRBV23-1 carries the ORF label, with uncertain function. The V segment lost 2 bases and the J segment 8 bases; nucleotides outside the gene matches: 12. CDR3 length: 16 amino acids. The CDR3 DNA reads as TGCGCCAGCAGTCAAGCTACGATAGCGGGTAACGATGAGCAGTTCTTC. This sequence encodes CASSQATIAGNDEQFF.

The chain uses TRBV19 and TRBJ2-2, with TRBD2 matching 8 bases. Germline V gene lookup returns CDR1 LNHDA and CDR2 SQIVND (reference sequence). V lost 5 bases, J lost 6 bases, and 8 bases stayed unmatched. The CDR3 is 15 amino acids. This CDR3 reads CASSVSAGVAGELFF. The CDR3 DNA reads TGTGCCAGTAGTGTTTCAGCGGGGGTCGCCGGGGAGCTGTTTTTT. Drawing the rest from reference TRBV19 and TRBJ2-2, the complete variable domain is DGGITQSPKYLFRKEGQNVTLSCEQNLNHDAMYWYRQDPGQGLRLIYYSQIVNDFQKGDIAEGYSVSREKKESFPLTVTSAQKNPTAFYLCASSVSAGVAGELFFGEGSRLTVL.

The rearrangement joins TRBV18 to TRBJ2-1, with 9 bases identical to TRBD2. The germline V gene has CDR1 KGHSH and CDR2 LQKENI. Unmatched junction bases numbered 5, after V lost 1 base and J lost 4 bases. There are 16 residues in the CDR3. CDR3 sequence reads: CASSPQVSGGYNEQFF. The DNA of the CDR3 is TGTGCCAGCTCACCACAGGTCAGCGGGGGGTACAATGAGCAGTTCTTC.

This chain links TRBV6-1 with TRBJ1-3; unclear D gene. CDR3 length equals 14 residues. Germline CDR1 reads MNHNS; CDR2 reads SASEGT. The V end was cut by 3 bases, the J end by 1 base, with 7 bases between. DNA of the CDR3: TGTGCCAGCAGTGATGGAGTATCTGGAAACACCATATATTTT. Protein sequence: CASSDGVSGNTIYF.

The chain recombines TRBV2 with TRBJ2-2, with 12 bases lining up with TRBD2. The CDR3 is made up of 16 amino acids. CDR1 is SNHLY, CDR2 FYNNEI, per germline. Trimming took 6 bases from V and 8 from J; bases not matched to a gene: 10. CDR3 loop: CASRRLAGELMGELFF. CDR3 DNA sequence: TGTGCCAGCAGACGACTAGCGGGGGAATTGATGGGGGAGCTGTTTTTT.

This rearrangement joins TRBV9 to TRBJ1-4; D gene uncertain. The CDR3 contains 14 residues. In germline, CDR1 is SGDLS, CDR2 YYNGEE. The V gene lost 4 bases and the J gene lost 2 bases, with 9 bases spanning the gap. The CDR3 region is CASSPIMTNEKLFF. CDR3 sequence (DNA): TGTGCCAGCAGCCCGATAATGACTAATGAAAAACTGTTTTTT.

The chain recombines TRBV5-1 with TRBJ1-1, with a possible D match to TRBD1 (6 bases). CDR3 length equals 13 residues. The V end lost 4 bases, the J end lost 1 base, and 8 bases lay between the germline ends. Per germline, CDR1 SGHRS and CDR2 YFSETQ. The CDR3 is CASSTQGNTEAFF. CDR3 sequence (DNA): TGCGCCAGCAGCACACAGGGGAACACTGAAGCTTTCTTT.

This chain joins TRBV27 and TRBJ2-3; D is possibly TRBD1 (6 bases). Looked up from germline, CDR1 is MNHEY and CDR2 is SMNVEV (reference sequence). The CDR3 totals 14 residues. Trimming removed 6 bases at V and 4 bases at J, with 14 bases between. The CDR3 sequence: CASSQQGWPDTQYF. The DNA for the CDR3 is TGTGCCAGCAGCCAACAGGGCTGGCCAGATACGCAGTATTTT.

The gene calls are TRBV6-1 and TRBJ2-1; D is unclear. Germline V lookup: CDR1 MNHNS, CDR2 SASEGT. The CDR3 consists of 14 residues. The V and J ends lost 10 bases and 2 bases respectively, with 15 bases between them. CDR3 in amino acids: CATTAVFAYNEQFF. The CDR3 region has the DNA TGTGCCACTACGGCCGTGTTCGCCTACAATGAGCAGTTCTTC.

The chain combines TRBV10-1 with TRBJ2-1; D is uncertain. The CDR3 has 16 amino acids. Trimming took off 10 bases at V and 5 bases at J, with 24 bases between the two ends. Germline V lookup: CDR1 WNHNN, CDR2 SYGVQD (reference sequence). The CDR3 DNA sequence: TGCGCCACCCAAATGGAAGTTCGAGTAGGTAACAATGAGCAGTTCTTC. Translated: CATQMEVRVGNNEQFF.

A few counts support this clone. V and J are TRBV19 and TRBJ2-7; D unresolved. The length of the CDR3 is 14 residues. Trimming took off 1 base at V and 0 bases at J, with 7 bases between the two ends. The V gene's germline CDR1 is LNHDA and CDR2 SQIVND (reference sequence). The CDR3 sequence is CASSIGEHSYEQYF. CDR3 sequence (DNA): TGTGCCAGTAGTATAGGAGAACACTCCTACGAGCAGTACTTC.

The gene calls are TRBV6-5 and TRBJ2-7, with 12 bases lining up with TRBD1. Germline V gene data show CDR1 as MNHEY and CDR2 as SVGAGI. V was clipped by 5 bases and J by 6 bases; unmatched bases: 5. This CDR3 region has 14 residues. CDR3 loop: CASSRDRGLGEQYF. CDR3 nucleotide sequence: TGTGCCAGCAGTCGGGACAGGGGGCTAGGCGAGCAGTACTTC.

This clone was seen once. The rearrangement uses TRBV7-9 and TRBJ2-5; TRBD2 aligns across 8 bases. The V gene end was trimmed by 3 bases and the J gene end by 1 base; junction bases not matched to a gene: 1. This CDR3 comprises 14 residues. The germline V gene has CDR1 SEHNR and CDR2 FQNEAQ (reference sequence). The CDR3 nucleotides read TGTGCCAGCAGCTTGACTAGCGCCCAAGAGACCCAGTACTTC. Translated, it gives CASSLTSAQETQYF.

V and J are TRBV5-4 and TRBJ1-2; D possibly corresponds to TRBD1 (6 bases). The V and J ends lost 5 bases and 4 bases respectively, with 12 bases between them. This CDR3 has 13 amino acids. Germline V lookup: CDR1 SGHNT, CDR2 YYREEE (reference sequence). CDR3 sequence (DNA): TGTGCCAGCAGGCAACAGGGAGGCTATGGCTACACCTTC. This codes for CASRQQGGYGYTF.

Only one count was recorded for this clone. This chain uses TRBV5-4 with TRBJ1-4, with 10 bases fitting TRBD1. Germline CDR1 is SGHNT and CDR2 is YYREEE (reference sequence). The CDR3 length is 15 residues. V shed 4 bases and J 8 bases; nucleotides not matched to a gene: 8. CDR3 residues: CASSATGGDLEKLFF. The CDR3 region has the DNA TGTGCCAGCAGCGCGACAGGGGGCGACCTCGAAAAACTGTTTTTT. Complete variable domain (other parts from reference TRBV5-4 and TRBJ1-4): ETGVTQSPTHLIKTRGQQVTLRCSSQSGHNTVSWYQQALGQGPQFIFQYYREEENGRGNFPPRFSGLQFPNYSSELNVNALELDDSALYLCASSATGGDLEKLFFGSGTQLSVL.

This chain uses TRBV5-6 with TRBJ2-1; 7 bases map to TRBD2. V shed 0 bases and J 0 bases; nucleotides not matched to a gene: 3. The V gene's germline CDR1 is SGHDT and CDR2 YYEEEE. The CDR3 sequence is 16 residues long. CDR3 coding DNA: TGTGCCAGCAGCTTGGGGGGCGGGAGCTCCTACAATGAGCAGTTCTTC. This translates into CASSLGGGSSYNEQFF.

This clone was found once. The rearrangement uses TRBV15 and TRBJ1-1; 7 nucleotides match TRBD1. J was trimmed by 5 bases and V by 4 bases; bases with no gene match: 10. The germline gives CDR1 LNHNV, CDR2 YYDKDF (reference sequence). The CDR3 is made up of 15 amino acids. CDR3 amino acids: CATSTRRQGLTEAFF. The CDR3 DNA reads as TGTGCCACCAGCACCCGAAGACAGGGTTTGACTGAAGCTTTCTTT.

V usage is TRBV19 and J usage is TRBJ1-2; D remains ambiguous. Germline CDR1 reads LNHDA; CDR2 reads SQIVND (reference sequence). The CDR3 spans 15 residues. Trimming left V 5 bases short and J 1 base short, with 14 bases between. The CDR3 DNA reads TGTGCCAGTAGTGGAGCAGCTCTAGGTAACTATGGCTACACCTTC. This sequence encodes CASSGAALGNYGYTF.

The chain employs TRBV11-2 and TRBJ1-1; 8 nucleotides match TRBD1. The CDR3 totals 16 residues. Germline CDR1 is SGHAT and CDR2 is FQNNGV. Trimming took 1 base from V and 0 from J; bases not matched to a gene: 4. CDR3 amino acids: CASSLGTGRMNTEAFF. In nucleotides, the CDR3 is TGTGCCAGCAGCTTAGGGACAGGGAGGATGAACACTGAAGCTTTCTTT.